These 12 T cell receptor beta chains were sequenced from one sample in a study of T-cell memory formation after mild COVID-19. TCRdb fed the 5' RACE reads into MiXCR, producing one record per CDR3 protein. The sample includes about 250,000 distinct CDR3 sequences, about a sixth seen only once; the top ten take about 23%. What was sequenced was PBMCs or a T cell subset sorted from them (not recorded which). The source is a man aged 18 to 30 who had mild COVID-19 (a few samples of this study predate the infection). Cell type and time point are not known.

The CDR3 coding sequence is TGTGCCAGCAGCGAAACTAGCGGGGGGGCTCGGGAGCAGTACTTC. Its translation: CASSETSGGAREQYF. The chain couples TRBV5-5 to TRBJ2-7; 13 nucleotides line up with TRBD2. This CDR3 is built from 15 residues. The junction had 8 bases not matched to a gene; V was cut back by 4 bases and J by 7 bases. The V gene's germline CDR1 is SGHKS and CDR2 YYEKEE (reference sequence).

The J gene is TRBJ2-1, the V gene TRBV6-2 or TRBV6-3; 9 nucleotides line up with TRBD2. Germline V gene sequence: CDR1 MNHEY, CDR2 SVGEGT. The CDR3 extends over 13 amino acids. V lost 7 bases and J lost 6; bases outside the gene matches: 4. The CDR3 is CASTGTSPNEQFF. The DNA for the CDR3 is TGTGCCAGCACCGGGACTAGCCCCAATGAGCAGTTCTTC.

There are a few counts of this clonotype. This chain uses TRBV15 with TRBJ1-4; the match to TRBD1 covers 7 bases. This CDR3 comprises 13 residues. V shed 5 bases, J shed 7 bases, and the junction held 4 bases outside the gene matches. Germline V CDR1 and CDR2: LNHNV, YYDKDF (reference sequence). The CDR3: CATSDRVTEKLFF. CDR3 DNA: TGTGCCACCAGCGACAGGGTGACTGAAAAACTGTTTTTT.

This clonotype was seen ten or more times. The chain recombines TRBV4-3 with TRBJ2-3; 7 positions agree with TRBD2. Germline loops: CDR1 LGHNA, CDR2 YSLEER. The CDR3 length is 16 residues. Trimming removed 0 bases from V and 5 bases from J; junction bases left unmatched: 8. In DNA form, the CDR3 reads TGCGCCAGCAGCCAAGATCACCGGACTAGGGAAGATACGCAGTATTTT. Translating gives CASSQDHRTREDTQYF.

The CDR3 DNA is TGTGCCAGCTCACCCGGGAAAAAGACCCAGTACTTC. It yields the protein CASSPGKKTQYF. This sequence joins TRBV18 and TRBJ2-5; TRBD2 is a possible D gene (5 bases). CDR3 length: 12 residues. V was shortened by 3 bases and J by 6 bases, with 8 bases between the two germline ends. Germline loops: CDR1 KGHSH, CDR2 LQKENI.

J is TRBJ2-7 and V is TRBV7-3; no clear D. The germline V and J ends were trimmed by 6 bases and 1 base, with 10 bases remaining between them. The length of the CDR3 is 13 residues. Germline values: CDR1 SGHTA, CDR2 FQGTGA. The CDR3 sequence: CASSRPYSYEQYV. CDR3 nucleotides: TGTGCCAGCAGTAGACCCTATTCCTACGAGCAGTACGTC.

The J gene is TRBJ1-1, the V gene TRBV5-6; D is unclear. Germline assignment: CDR1 SGHDT and CDR2 YYEEEE. The CDR3 has 14 residues. Trimming shortened V by 2 bases and J by 0 bases, and 8 bases separated the two germline ends. The CDR3: CASSLRLLNTEAFF. The CDR3 DNA sequence: TGTGCCAGCAGCTTACGACTCCTGAACACTGAAGCTTTCTTT.

This clonotype has more than one count but fewer than ten. The chain combines TRBV6-5 with TRBJ2-7; weak D call: TRBD1 (5 bases). This CDR3 has 13 residues. V was cut by 0 bases and J by 5 bases, with 8 bases left in between. Germline-derived CDR1 and CDR2 are MNHEY and SVGAGI. CDR3 region: CASSYSRAHEQYF. In DNA, the CDR3 is TGTGCCAGCAGTTACTCCAGGGCCCACGAGCAGTACTTC.

This clonotype was picked up a small number of times. V is TRBV7-9 and J is TRBJ2-7; no clear D. The germline V and J ends were trimmed by 4 bases and 3 bases, with 10 bases remaining between them. The CDR3 is 13 amino acids. Germline V gene lookup returns CDR1 SEHNR and CDR2 FQNEAQ (reference sequence). DNA of the CDR3: TGTGCCAGCAGCTCCTACAAGGGCTACGAGCAGTACGTC. Amino acid sequence: CASSSYKGYEQYV.

The V call is TRBV12-3 or TRBV12-4, the J call TRBJ2-6; D might be TRBD2 (6 bases). The CDR3 spans 15 residues. V lost 3 bases to trimming and J lost 0 bases, with 6 bases between them. For the CDR3, the DNA is TGTGCCAGCAGTTTCGGGGGCTCTGGGGCCAACGTCCTGACTTTC. Its protein is CASSFGGSGANVLTF.

This clonotype was observed a few times. This chain connects TRBV6-5 to TRBJ1-3; no reliable D call. Trimming stripped 6 bases from V and 4 bases from J, with 16 bases between. Germline CDR1 MNHEY, CDR2 SVGAGI. The CDR3 contains 15 residues. The CDR3 is CASSSTGKFGNTIYF. Written as DNA, the CDR3 is TGTGCCAGCAGCTCCACCGGGAAATTCGGAAACACCATATATTTT.

The chain employs TRBV14 and TRBJ1-6, with D tentatively TRBD1 (6 bases). V was clipped by 4 bases and J by 10 bases, with 17 bases between them. The germline V gene has CDR1 SGHDN and CDR2 FVKESK. The CDR3 runs to 15 residues. CDR3 sequence (DNA): TGTGCCAGCAGCCTAAGGGGGGTTGTTGGGTCACCCCTCCACTTT. Amino acids: CASSLRGVVGSPLHF.